Presented here are 29 T cell receptor beta chains from one specimen sequenced in a study of Graves' ophthalmopathy and Graves' hyperthyroidism (dated by TCRdb to 2016 to 2019). TCRdb lists the instrument as Illumina HiSeq 2000. For repertoire sequencing, TCR beta CDR3 regions were amplified from RNA transcripts. The first round of RT-PCR was done with HTBI primers and the Qiagen OneStep RT-PCR kit, and was followed by a second round of multiplex PCR, then size selection and purification. The public reads were reprocessed in TCRdb via fastp at Q25 and MiXCR, keeping in-frame beta chains. Rows with a matching CDR3 protein are joined into one entry that keeps the most common DNA and genes. The sample table lists around 1.1 million distinct CDR3 sequences, roughly 35% of them with a count of one. The ten largest clones take up 8.5% to 14% of the sample. Source material: peripheral blood or thyroid tissue (not recorded which). These receptors all stem from an adult man with Graves' hyperthyroidism.

This clonotype was counted many times. The V call is TRBV4-1, the J call TRBJ1-4; the D is unclear. The CDR3 extends over 12 amino acids. The germline V gene encodes CDR1 MGHRA and CDR2 YSYEKL. V lost 0 bases and J 16 bases, leaving 12 bases between the germline ends. CDR3: CASSQDRRTTFF. Here the CDR3 DNA reads TGCGCCAGCAGCCAAGATCGGAGGACTACGTTTTTT.

This chain links TRBV11-2 with TRBJ2-7; the match to TRBD2 covers 10 bases. CDR3 length: 16 residues. The J segment lost 5 bases and the V segment lost 0 bases, leaving 7 bases of the junction unmatched. Germline CDR1 is SGHAT and CDR2 is FQNNGV. In nucleotides, the CDR3 is TGTGCCAGCAGCTTAGATGGAAGGACTAGCGGAAACGAGCAGTACTTC. Protein product: CASSLDGRTSGNEQYF.

V is TRBV5-5 and J is TRBJ1-4; a weak D match, TRBD1 (5 bases). This CDR3 has 13 residues. CDR1 is SGHKS and CDR2 is YYEKEE in the germline V gene (reference sequence). Trimming stripped 4 bases from V and 8 bases from J, with 12 bases between. The CDR3 spells CASSLTRGEKLFF. Written as DNA, the CDR3 is TGTGCCAGCAGCCTCACTCGGGGGGAAAAACTGTTTTTT.

V usage is TRBV12-3 or TRBV12-4 and J usage is TRBJ2-3; 13 nucleotides align to TRBD2. The CDR3 extends over 16 amino acids. V lost 7 bases, J lost 5 bases, and 9 bases stayed unmatched. In nucleotides, the CDR3 is TGTGCCAGCAACCTCTTACTAGCGGGGGGGCGAGATACGCAGTATTTT. Translating it yields CASNLLLAGGRDTQYF.

The CDR3 sequence is CASSEVGDTYEQYF. The CDR3 DNA is TGCGCCAGCAGTGAAGTGGGGGATACCTACGAGCAGTACTTC. The chain employs TRBV10-2 and TRBJ2-7; either TRBD1 or TRBD2 may fit D (5 bases each). The CDR3 covers 14 residues. The germline V gene has CDR1 WSHSY and CDR2 SAAADI. V lost 3 bases and J lost 2, with 11 bases in between.

This chain uses TRBV12-3 or TRBV12-4 with TRBJ1-2; 9 bases align to TRBD1. Trimming cost V 5 bases and J 7 bases; bases outside gene matches: 11. This CDR3 contains 15 residues. CDR3 in DNA: TGTGCCAGCAGTCCGAACCCGGACAGGGGAAGTGGCTACACCTTC. This codes for CASSPNPDRGSGYTF.

In its sample, this clonotype was seen a few times. This likely comes from a read error, as the CDR3 has no conserved phenylalanine or tryptophan at its end. No DNA is shown, since the ends of the CDR3 on it are uncertain; the CDR3 is the one TCRdb lists. The chain recombines TRBV20-1 with TRBJ2-7. Germline CDR1 is DFQATT and CDR2 is SNEGSKA (reference sequence). Including both end residues, the CDR3 is 8 amino acids long. CDR3 amino acids: CSARADGD.

As regards this clonotype: Since a much larger clone is just one base distant, this may be a read error. V and J are TRBV19 and TRBJ2-5, with D possibly TRBD2 on 6 matching bases. Per germline, CDR1 LNHDA and CDR2 SQIVND (reference sequence). Trimming shortened V by 4 bases and J by 4 bases, and 22 bases separated the two germline ends. The CDR3 extends over 17 amino acids. The CDR3 DNA sequence: TGTGCCAGTAGTACACGACTAGTGGGGCTCGACCGAGAGACCCAGTACTTC. Its protein is CASSTRLVGLDRETQYF.

This clonotype was observed at least ten times. The chain uses TRBV2 and TRBJ2-7; D is undetermined. V lost 7 bases and J 6 bases, leaving 7 bases between the germline ends. Germline V gene data show CDR1 as SNHLY and CDR2 as FYNNEI. CDR3 size: 10 residues. The CDR3 nucleotides read TGTGCCAGCAAGGATGGCGAGCAGTACTTC. This encodes CASKDGEQYF.

The chain recombines TRBV29-1 with TRBJ1-2; 7 bases are shared with TRBD1. Per the germline V gene, CDR1 is SQVTM and CDR2 is ANQGSEA. Trimming at V came to 3 bases and at J to 2 bases, leaving 6 bases not matched to a gene. This CDR3 region has 14 residues. CDR3 coding DNA: TGCAGCGTTGAGACCCCAGGGGGGAACTATGGCTACACCTTC. Protein: CSVETPGGNYGYTF.

This clonotype was seen many times. The rearrangement uses TRBV7-9 and TRBJ2-7, with D perhaps TRBD2 (5 bases). The V end was cut by 4 bases, the J end by 3 bases, with 13 bases between. The germline V gene encodes CDR1 SEHNR and CDR2 FQNEAQ (reference sequence). This CDR3 spans 14 amino acids. CDR3 coding DNA: TGTGCCAGCAGCTCGAGAAGGGAGCACTACGAGCAGTACTTC. Amino acid sequence: CASSSRREHYEQYF.

V and J are TRBV5-1 and TRBJ2-2; tentatively, D is TRBD1 (6 bases). Trimming took 4 bases from V and 4 from J, leaving 20 bases between them. CDR1 and CDR2 from the germline V gene are SGHRS and YFSETQ. This CDR3 has 17 amino acids. CDR3 DNA: TGCGCCAGCAGCACACTAACAGGGTGCGCGGGCACCGGGGAGCTGTTTTTT. Its protein is CASSTLTGCAGTGELFF. The variable domain in full, with the rest retrieved from reference TRBV5-1 and TRBJ2-2, is KAGVTQTPRYLIKTRGQQVTLSCSPISGHRSVSWYQQTPGQGLQFLFEYFSETQRNKGNFPGRFSGRQFSNSRSEMNVSTLELGDSALYLCASSTLTGCAGTGELFFGEGSRLTVL.

This clonotype was counted ten times or more. V usage is TRBV29-1 and J usage is TRBJ1-1; D is perhaps TRBD1 (6 bases). V dropped 4 bases and J dropped 8 bases, with 11 bases sitting between them. Germline lookup yields CDR1 SQVTM and CDR2 ANQGSEA. The CDR3 contains 11 residues. CDR3 region: CSVAQGTEAFF. DNA of the CDR3: TGCAGCGTTGCGCAGGGGACCGAAGCTTTCTTT.

The chain carries TRBV10-3 and TRBJ1-6, with a possible D match to TRBD1 (6 bases). Trimming removed 3 bases from V and 10 bases from J, with 10 bases in between. CDR1 is ENHRY, CDR2 SYGVKD, per germline. The CDR3 length is 13 residues. For the CDR3, the DNA is TGTGCCATCAGTGAAGGACAGAACTCACCCCTCCACTTT. Encoded protein: CAISEGQNSPLHF.

Note on this clonotype: One base away lies a much larger clone, so this may be a sequencing read error. The chain carries TRBV19 and TRBJ2-2; no clear D. This CDR3 has 12 amino acids. Germline assignment: CDR1 LNHDA and CDR2 SQIVND (reference sequence). The CDR3 DNA reads as TGTGCCAGTCACGATCCCACCTGGGAGCTGTTTTTT. Its protein product is CASHDPTWELFF. Full variable domain (rest looked up from reference TRBV19 and TRBJ2-2): DGGITQSPKYLFRKEGQNVTLSCEQNLNHDAMYWYRQDPGQGLRLIYYSQIVNDFQKGDIAEGYSVSREKKESFPLTVTSAQKNPTAFYLCASHDPTWELFFGEGSRLTVL.

This clonotype was counted many times. The chain recombines TRBV29-1 with TRBJ1-1; no clear D. The CDR3 extends over 11 amino acids. CDR1 SQVTM and CDR2 ANQGSEA come from the germline V gene. The DNA for the CDR3 is TGCGCCAGCGCTGAGTACACTGAAGCTTTCTTT. Its protein is CASAEYTEAFF.

This clonotype was found many times. One end of the junction varies from germline; a read error may be responsible. The chain is built from TRBV10-2 and TRBJ1-5; D not resolved. This CDR3 is 16 amino acids long. The germline V gene has CDR1 WSHSY and CDR2 SAAADI. CDR3 DNA: TGTGCCAGCAGTGCCCACTCAGGAGATAGCAATCAGCCCCAGCATTTT. Protein: CASSAHSGDSNQPQHF.

The chain recombines TRBV7-9 with TRBJ1-2; TRBD1 agrees at 8 bases. This CDR3 comprises 14 residues. The germline V gene encodes CDR1 SEHNR and CDR2 FQNEAQ (reference sequence). V lost 2 bases and J lost 13; bases outside the gene matches: 12. The chain's CDR3 is CASSLPPGQAHTTF. In nucleotides, the CDR3 is TGTGCCAGCAGCTTACCACCGGGACAGGCCCACACCACCTTC.

V gene TRBV19 combines with J gene TRBJ2-2, with D possibly called TRBD1 or TRBD2 (7 bases each). The germline CDR1 and CDR2 sequences are LNHDA and SQIVND (reference sequence). The CDR3 covers 15 residues. V shed 9 bases and J shed 9 bases, with 23 bases lying between them. The DNA of the CDR3 is TGTGCCAGCCTCAAAGCGGGACAGCCCCTCCGGGAGCTGTTTTTT. This encodes CASLKAGQPLRELFF.

This clonotype was seen many times. CDR3 nucleotide sequence: TGTGCCACCAGCAGAGACCGGTTCCTCGGTGGCTACACCTTC. Translating it yields CATSRDRFLGGYTF. The chain links TRBV15 to TRBJ1-2; D gene unclear. Germline CDR1 reads LNHNV; CDR2 reads YYDKDF (reference sequence). The CDR3 is 14 residues long. Trimming left V 0 bases short and J 7 bases short, with 12 bases between.

This clonotype was observed at least ten times. This chain uses TRBV6-4 with TRBJ1-2; D not resolved. V dropped 3 bases and J dropped 8 bases, with 13 bases sitting between them. Per the germline V gene, CDR1 is MRHNA and CDR2 is SNTAGT. The CDR3 is made up of 13 amino acids. CDR3 sequence: CASSEVEGLGYTF. Here the CDR3 DNA reads TGTGCCAGCAGTGAAGTTGAAGGGCTGGGCTACACCTTC.

This clonotype was recorded many times. The chain joins TRBV24-1 to TRBJ1-2; 11 nucleotides align to TRBD1. The CDR3 runs to 13 residues. Trimming took 7 bases from V and 7 from J; bases not matched to a gene: 4. Germline-derived CDR1 and CDR2 are KGHDR and SFDVKD. CDR3 protein: CATRADRGLGYTF. CDR3 DNA sequence: TGTGCCACCAGAGCGGACAGGGGGCTTGGCTACACCTTC.

This clonotype was picked up many times. This chain uses TRBV7-8 with TRBJ1-6, with 8 bases lining up with TRBD1. V lost 4 bases and J lost 6; bases outside the gene matches: 5. The germline CDR1 and CDR2 sequences are SGHVS and FQNEAQ. The CDR3 is made up of 15 amino acids. CDR3: CASSSRTGTNSPLHF. CDR3 nucleotides: TGTGCCAGCAGCTCAAGGACAGGGACTAATTCACCCCTCCACTTT.

With regard to this clonotype: Being one base from a much bigger clone, this may be a read error. The CDR3 does not end in the conserved phenylalanine or tryptophan, so this is likely a read error. This chain links TRBV5-1 with TRBJ1-1; D is unresolved. V was pared by 6 bases and J by 4 bases, with 16 bases between. From germline, CDR1 is SGHRS and CDR2 YFSETQ. The CDR3 sequence is 14 residues long. This CDR3 is CASTPDIRGTEAFL. The CDR3 DNA is TGCGCCAGCACACCAGATATACGAGGCACTGAAGCTTTCCTT.

The rearrangement joins TRBV6-2 or TRBV6-3 to TRBJ2-7; D uncertain. The CDR3 is made up of 12 amino acids. CDR1 MNHEY and CDR2 SVGEGT come from the germline V gene. V shed 2 bases and J shed 3 bases, with 5 bases lying between them. The CDR3 spells CASSYINYEQYF. CDR3 DNA: TGTGCCAGCAGTTACATCAACTACGAGCAGTACTTC.

In its sample, this clonotype was seen many times. The J gene is TRBJ2-7, the V gene TRBV19; D possibly uses TRBD1 or TRBD2 (5 bases each). Trimming took 5 bases from V and 5 from J, leaving 19 bases between them. Germline CDR1 and CDR2: LNHDA and SQIVND (reference sequence). The CDR3 consists of 15 residues. The CDR3 coding sequence is TGTGCCAGTAGTGCGGCGTCGGTCAGGGACCACGAGCAGTACTTC. This codes for CASSAASVRDHEQYF.

This clonotype was counted at least ten times. The chain joins TRBV12-3 or TRBV12-4 to TRBJ1-4, with 12 bases lining up with TRBD1. Trimming took 6 bases from V and 10 from J; bases not matched to a gene: 15. The CDR3 contains 17 residues. CDR3 region: CASSAIPPGQGAGKLFF. CDR3 DNA sequence: TGTGCCAGCAGCGCGATTCCTCCGGGACAGGGGGCAGGAAAACTGTTTTTT.

This chain uses TRBV20-1 with TRBJ1-2; TRBD1 might be the D (6 bases). There are 10 residues in the CDR3. CDR1 is DFQATT and CDR2 is SNEGSKA in the germline V gene (reference sequence). For the CDR3, the DNA is TGCAGCTCAGGGGACTATGGCTACACCTTC. Its translation is CSSGDYGYTF.

This clonotype turned up a few times. CDR3: CASSSGTGAGETQYF. The CDR3 coding sequence is TGTGCCAGCAGCTCCGGGACAGGGGCGGGGGAGACCCAGTACTTC. The chain employs TRBV5-8 and TRBJ2-5, with 10 bases identical to TRBD1. The CDR3 loop spans 15 amino acids. Germline CDR1 SGHTS, CDR2 YDEGEE. Trimming at V came to 3 bases and at J to 5 bases, leaving 7 bases not matched to a gene.